This entry concerns a single T cell receptor (beta chain). The specificity of this receptor is unknown. No much larger clone is present one base from it, and per-base qualities are unavailable. This sample is part of a study of early T cells in non-severe SARS-CoV-2 infection (dated by TCRdb to the early 2020s). For the study in its entirety: Bulk RNA from unsorted whole blood was used for TCR sequencing, so alpha and beta chains could not be paired. Results the study describes overall, beyond this receptor: VDJdb matching was skewed toward anti-spike CD8 responses and likely underestimated virus-specific expansions by missing private and CD4 specificities.

This was a case-control study nested in a cohort of healthcare workers in London, UK, who had nasopharyngeal swab PCR tests and blood samples taken every week. Healthcare workers were recruited during the week of the UK lockdown, between 23 and 31 March 2020, and followed weekly for up to roughly 15 weeks. The CDR3 runs 11 amino acids, cysteine and phenylalanine included. Only CDR3 DNA is held: 33 bases, read in frame from base 1. The germline V gene provides CDR1 SQVTM and CDR2 ANQGSEA. V loses 0 bases, J loses 2 bases, and the germline ends lie 1 base apart. Libraries were made using 5' RACE. For sequencing, a NextSeq 500 was employed. Unique molecular identifiers were attached to individual cDNA molecules in the TCR library protocol so that sequencing error and PCR bias could be corrected. Both TCR alpha and beta chains were sequenced, and tight co-correlation was observed between alpha and beta sequence abundances in each sample. The original methods were these. Decombinator V4 was used to annotate the V gene, J gene and CDR3 of the TCR sequences. TCRs were defined as expanded if a significant change between any two time points was detected under a Poisson model with p below 0.0001. Abundances of TCRs were expressed as counts per million after normalisation to the total number of TCRs sequenced in each sample. MAIT TCRs were defined by TRAV1-2 paired with TRAJ12, TRAJ20 or TRAJ33, and iNKT TCRs by TRAV10 paired with TRAJ18. VDJdb, accessed 1 November 2021, was searched for CMV, EBV and SARS-CoV-2 annotated TCRs, with TCRs annotated for multiple antigens excluded. TCRdb itself trimmed the public reads at Q25 with fastp, ran MiXCR and retained productive beta chains. Rows merge per CDR3 protein into single entries with the most common DNA and genes. These V and J calls derive from TCRdb rather than the authors' analysis. This sample has 70,000 to 75,000 distinct CDR3 sequences in its table, and about 12% of those were observed once. The ten largest clones add up to 3.5% to 5.5% of the sample.

The sequence joins TRBV29-1 to TRBJ1-1; the D segment cannot be called with confidence. The origin of this receptor is an adult who was a healthcare worker with PCR-confirmed SARS-CoV-2 infection or an uninfected control (not recorded which). The sequenced sample was whole blood. The sequence in DNA is TGCAGCGTTGAAGATAACACTGAAGCTTTCTTT. It codes for CSVEDNTEAFF.